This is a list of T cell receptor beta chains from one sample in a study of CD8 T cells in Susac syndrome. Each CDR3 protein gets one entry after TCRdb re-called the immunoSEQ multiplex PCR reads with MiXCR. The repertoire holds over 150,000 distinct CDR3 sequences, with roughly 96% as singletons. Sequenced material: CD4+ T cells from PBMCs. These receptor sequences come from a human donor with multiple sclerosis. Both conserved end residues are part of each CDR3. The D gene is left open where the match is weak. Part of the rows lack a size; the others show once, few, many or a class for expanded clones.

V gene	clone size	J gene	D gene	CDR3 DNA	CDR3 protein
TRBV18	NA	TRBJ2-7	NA	TGTGCCAGCTCAATGGGGCGCGAGCAGTACTTC	CASSMGREQYF
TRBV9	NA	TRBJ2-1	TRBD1	TGTGCCAGCAGCGTAGAACAGGGGCGGAATGAGCAGTTCTTC	CASSVEQGRNEQFF
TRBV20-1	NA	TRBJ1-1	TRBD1	TGCAGTGCTCCAGGGGGGCCTTGGGCAATGAACACTGAAGCTTTCTTT	CSAPGGPWAMNTEAFF
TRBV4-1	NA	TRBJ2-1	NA	TGCGCCAGCAGACTAACAGGGAGAAATGAGCAGTTCTTC	CASRLTGRNEQFF
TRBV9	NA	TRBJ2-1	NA	TGTGCCAGCAGCCCACGGACCTACAATGAGCAGTTCTTC	CASSPRTYNEQFF
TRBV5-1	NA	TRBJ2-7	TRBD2	TGCGCCAGCAGCCCTGTGCCGCCCGGACTAGCGGTCTCTACGAGCGAGCAGTACTTC	CASSPVPPGLAVSTSEQYF
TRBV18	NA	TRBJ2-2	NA	TGTGCCAGCTCACCTACGCCTGGGCATAACACCGGGGAGCTGTTTTTT	CASSPTPGHNTGELFF
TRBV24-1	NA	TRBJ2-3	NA	TGTGCCACCAGTGATCCCGCTAGCACAGATACGCAGTATTTT	CATSDPASTDTQYF
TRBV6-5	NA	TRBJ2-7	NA	TGTGCCAGCAGTTACTCCAGGGGGGCCTACGAGCAGTACTTC	CASSYSRGAYEQYF
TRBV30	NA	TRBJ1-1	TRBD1	TGTGCCTGGAGGGGACAGAAGAACACTGAAGCTTTCTTT	CAWRGQKNTEAFF
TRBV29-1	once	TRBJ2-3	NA	TGCAGCGTTGGGGAGGGGGGGAGAACAGATACGCAGTATTTT	CSVGEGGRTDTQYF